One sample yielded the 6 T cell receptor beta chains listed below, sequenced in a study of graft-versus-host responses after intestinal transplantation. These receptors have no known antigen. The data were produced by immunoSEQ multiplex PCR, yet TCRdb's version contains in-frame clones alone and is incomplete. Here the sample spans tens of thousands of clones, over 90% being singletons. This specimen consisted of unstimulated CD4+ T cells sorted from spleen or lymph node cells, obtained before transplant. These receptors all come from a human donor who was the organ donor for an intestinal transplant.

The chain has TRBV10-3 and TRBJ1-1; D is unresolved. CDR1 is ENHRY, CDR2 SYGVKD, per germline. The CDR3 has 14 amino acids. Trimming took 4 bases from V and 3 from J, leaving 12 bases between them. The chain's CDR3 is CAISAGITDTEAFF. For the CDR3, the DNA is TGTGCCATCAGTGCGGGGATTACGGACACTGAAGCTTTCTTT.

This chain uses TRBV27 with TRBJ2-1; the match to TRBD1 covers 10 bases. The V and J ends lost 9 bases and 8 bases, in that order; junction bases with no gene match: 10. Germline V gene lookup returns CDR1 MNHEY and CDR2 SMNVEV (reference sequence). The CDR3 has 14 amino acids. CDR3 amino acids: CASIKDRGNHEQFF. Written as DNA, the CDR3 is TGTGCCAGTATAAAGGACAGGGGGAACCATGAGCAGTTCTTC.

This chain uses TRBV5-7 with TRBJ2-7; 7 nucleotides match TRBD1. TRBV5-7 is labeled an ORF, and its function is uncertain. CDR3 length: 13 residues. With V trimmed by 7 bases and J by 4 bases, 8 bases remained unmatched. CDR3 sequence: CASGKTGRYEQYF. The CDR3 nucleotides read TGTGCCAGCGGTAAGACAGGGAGATACGAGCAGTACTTC.

The rearrangement links TRBV7-2 to TRBJ2-5; 12 positions match TRBD2. The V segment lost 4 bases and the J segment 8 bases; nucleotides outside the gene matches: 11. Germline V lookup: CDR1 SGHTA, CDR2 FQGNSA. The CDR3 is made up of 16 amino acids. The CDR3 DNA is TGTGCCAGCAGCTCGACTAGCGGGGGCGCGGCTACCACCCAGTACTTC. Residues: CASSSTSGGAATTQYF.

The V gene is TRBV28, the J gene TRBJ1-2, with 10 bases fitting TRBD1. CDR3 length: 18 residues. Looked up from germline, CDR1 is MDHEN and CDR2 is SYDVKM. The ends lost 3 bases at V and 2 bases at J; junction bases unmatched: 12. CDR3 nucleotides: TGTGCCAGCAGTTTTTTTATGGGACAGGGGAAAACCAACTATGGCTACACCTTC. Encoded protein: CASSFFMGQGKTNYGYTF.

The chain uses TRBV7-8 and TRBJ1-2; 7 positions match TRBD1. The CDR3 has 13 residues. V was pared by 5 bases and J by 5 bases, with 5 bases of the junction left unmatched. Germline V gene sequence: CDR1 SGHVS, CDR2 FQNEAQ. The CDR3 region has the DNA TGTGCCAGCAGCCCAACAGGGGATTATGGCTACACCTTC. Encoded protein: CASSPTGDYGYTF. Together with reference TRBV7-8 and TRBJ1-2, the CDR3 gives the full variable domain: GAGVSQSPRYKVAKRGQDVALRCDPISGHVSLFWYQQALGQGPEFLTYFQNEAQLDKSGLPSDRFFAERPEGSVSTLKIQRTQQEDSAVYLCASSPTGDYGYTFGSGTRLTVV.